The clone carrying this TCR beta chain has just a few counts. This sample stems from a study of control samples from healthy donors and cancer patients. The data were produced by immunoSEQ multiplex PCR, yet TCRdb's version contains in-frame clones alone and is incomplete. The sample has about 85,000 clones; about 89% are singletons. CDR1 MNHEY and CDR2 SMNVEV come from the germline V gene (reference sequence). The CDR3 has 13 residues. V dropped 8 bases and J dropped 0 bases, with 11 bases sitting between them. The chain combines TRBV27 with TRBJ2-7, with D perhaps TRBD1 or TRBD2 (6 bases each). The source material was blood. This receptor was identified in a woman between 55 and 75 years old in good health. The CDR3 DNA reads TGTGCCAGCCAAGGGGGGAACTCCTACGAGCAGTACTTC. It codes for CASQGGNSYEQYF.